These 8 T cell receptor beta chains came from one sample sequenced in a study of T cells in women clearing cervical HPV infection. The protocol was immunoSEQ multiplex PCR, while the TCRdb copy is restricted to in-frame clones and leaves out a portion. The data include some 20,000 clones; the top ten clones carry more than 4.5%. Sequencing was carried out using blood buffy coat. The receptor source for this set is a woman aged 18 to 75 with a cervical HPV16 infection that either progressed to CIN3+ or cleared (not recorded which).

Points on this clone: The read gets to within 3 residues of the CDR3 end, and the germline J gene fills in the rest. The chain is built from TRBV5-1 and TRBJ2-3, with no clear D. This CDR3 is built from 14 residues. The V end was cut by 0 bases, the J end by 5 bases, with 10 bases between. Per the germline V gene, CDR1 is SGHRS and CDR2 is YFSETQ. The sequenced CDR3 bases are TGCGCCAGCAGCTTGGAAAGGGTCAAAGATACG. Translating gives CASSLERVKDT. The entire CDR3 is CASSLERVKDTQYF.

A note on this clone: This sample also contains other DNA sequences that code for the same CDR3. The CDR3 here is CASSPSGGGSYEQYF. Incomplete CDR3 DNA: TGTGCCAGTAGTCCCAGCGGGGGGGGCTCCTACGAG. The rearrangement uses TRBV19 and TRBJ2-7; 10 nucleotides align to TRBD2. The DNA ends 3 residues before the CDR3 does, and the rest of the CDR3 is filled in from the germline J gene. The CDR3 is 15 amino acids. In germline, CDR1 is LNHDA, CDR2 SQIVND (reference sequence). V dropped 5 bases and J dropped 0; count of bases not matched to a gene: 4.

CDR3 loop: CSVWTGGDIQYF. The CDR3 DNA, read in part, is TGCAGCGTGTGGACAGGCGGGGACATT. This chain uses TRBV29-1 with TRBJ2-4; weak D call: TRBD1 (7 bases). The read terminates 3 residues before the CDR3 end, so the remaining end is supplied by the germline J gene. The CDR3 has 12 residues. CDR1 is SQVTM, CDR2 ANQGSEA, per germline. Trimming stripped 6 bases from V and 8 bases from J, with 14 bases between.

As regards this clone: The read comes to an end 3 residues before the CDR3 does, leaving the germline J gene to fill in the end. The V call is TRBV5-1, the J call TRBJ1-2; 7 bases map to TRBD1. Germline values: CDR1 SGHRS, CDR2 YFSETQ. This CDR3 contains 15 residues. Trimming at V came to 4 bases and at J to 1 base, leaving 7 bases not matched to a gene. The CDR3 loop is CASSPEGAFNYGYTF. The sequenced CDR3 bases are TGCGCCAGCAGCCCTGAGGGGGCTTTTAACTATGGC.

The CDR3 bases that were read are TGTGCCAGCAGTTATTTTACAAACACAGATACC. This codes for CASSYFTNTDT. The CDR3 reads in full as CASSYFTNTDTYTF. The V gene is TRBV6-2 or TRBV6-3, the J gene TRBJ1-2; D unresolved. From the germline J gene comes the end of the CDR3, since the read stops 3 residues before it. Germline V CDR1 and CDR2: MNHEY, SVGEGT. The CDR3 loop spans 14 amino acids.

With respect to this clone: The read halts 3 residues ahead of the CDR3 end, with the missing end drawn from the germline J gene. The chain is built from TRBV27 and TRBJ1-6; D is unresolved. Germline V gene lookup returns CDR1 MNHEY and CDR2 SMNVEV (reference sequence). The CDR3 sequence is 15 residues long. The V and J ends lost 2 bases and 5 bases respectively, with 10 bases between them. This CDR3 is CASSLRGINNSPLHF. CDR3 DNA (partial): TGTGCCAGCAGTTTAAGAGGCATCAATAATTCACCC.

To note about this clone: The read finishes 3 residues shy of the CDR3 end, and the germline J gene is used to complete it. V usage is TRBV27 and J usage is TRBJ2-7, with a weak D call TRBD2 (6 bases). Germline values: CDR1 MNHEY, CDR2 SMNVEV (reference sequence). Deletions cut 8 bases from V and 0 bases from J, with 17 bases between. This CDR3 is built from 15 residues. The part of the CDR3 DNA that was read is TGTGCCAGCTCAATCGGTAGCGGAAGCTCCTACGAG. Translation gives CASSIGSGSSYE. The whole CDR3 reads CASSIGSGSSYEQYF.

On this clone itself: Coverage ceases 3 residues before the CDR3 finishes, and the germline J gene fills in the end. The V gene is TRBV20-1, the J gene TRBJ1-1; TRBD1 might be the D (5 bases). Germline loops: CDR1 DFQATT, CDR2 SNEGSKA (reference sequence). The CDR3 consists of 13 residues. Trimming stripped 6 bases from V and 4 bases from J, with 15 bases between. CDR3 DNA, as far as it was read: TGCAGTGCCAGGGCCCGGGGGGGCACTGAA. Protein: CSARARGGTE. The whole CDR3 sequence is CSARARGGTEAFF.